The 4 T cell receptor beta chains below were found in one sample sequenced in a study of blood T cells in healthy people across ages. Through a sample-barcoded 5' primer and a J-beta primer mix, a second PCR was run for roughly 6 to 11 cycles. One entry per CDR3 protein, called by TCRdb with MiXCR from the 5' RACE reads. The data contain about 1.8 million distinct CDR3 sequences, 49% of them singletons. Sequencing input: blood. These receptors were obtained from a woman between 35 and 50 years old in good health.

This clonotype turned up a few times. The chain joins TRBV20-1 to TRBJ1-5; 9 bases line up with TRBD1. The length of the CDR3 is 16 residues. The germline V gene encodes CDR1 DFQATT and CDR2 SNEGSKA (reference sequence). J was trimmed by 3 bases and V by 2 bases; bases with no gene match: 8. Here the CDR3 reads CSARPGTGRVNQPQHF. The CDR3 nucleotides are TGCAGTGCTAGACCCGGGACAGGGAGGGTCAATCAGCCCCAGCATTTT.

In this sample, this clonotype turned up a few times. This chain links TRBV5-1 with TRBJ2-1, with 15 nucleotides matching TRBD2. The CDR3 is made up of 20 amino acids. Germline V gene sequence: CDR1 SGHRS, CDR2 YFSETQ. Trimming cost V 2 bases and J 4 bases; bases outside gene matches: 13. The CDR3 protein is CASSFGTSGGRLPRYNEQFF. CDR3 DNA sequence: TGCGCCAGCAGCTTCGGGACTAGCGGGGGGAGACTCCCTCGGTACAATGAGCAGTTCTTC. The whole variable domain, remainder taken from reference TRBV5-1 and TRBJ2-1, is KAGVTQTPRYLIKTRGQQVTLSCSPISGHRSVSWYQQTPGQGLQFLFEYFSETQRNKGNFPGRFSGRQFSNSRSEMNVSTLELGDSALYLCASSFGTSGGRLPRYNEQFFGPGTRLTVL.

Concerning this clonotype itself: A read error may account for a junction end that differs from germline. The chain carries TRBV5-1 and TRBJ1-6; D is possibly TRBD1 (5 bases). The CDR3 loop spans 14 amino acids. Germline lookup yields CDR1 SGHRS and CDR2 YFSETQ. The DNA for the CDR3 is TGCGCCAGCAGGTTGGGGCTGCTGGACTCACCCCTCCACTTT. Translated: CASRLGLLDSPLHF.

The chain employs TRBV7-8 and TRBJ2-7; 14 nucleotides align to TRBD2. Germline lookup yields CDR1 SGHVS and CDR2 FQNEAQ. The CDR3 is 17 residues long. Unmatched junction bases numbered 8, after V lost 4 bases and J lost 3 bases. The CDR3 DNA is TGTGCCAGCAGCTCCGGACTAGCGGGGGGTTCGAGCTACGAGCAGTACTTC. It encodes CASSSGLAGGSSYEQYF.